This entry lists 10 T cell receptor beta chains sequenced from one sample in a study of T cells in Graves' hyperthyroidism and ophthalmopathy. TCR beta CDR3 region amplification was performed from RNA transcripts. Primed by the HTBI set, a first-round RT-PCR was run on the TCR CDR3. MiXCR, applied by TCRdb to the multiplex PCR reads, yields one record per CDR3 protein. This table holds a few hundred thousand distinct CDR3 sequences, about 15% found once. Sequenced sample: blood. These receptors originate from a woman in her twenties or thirties with Graves' hyperthyroidism.

J is TRBJ2-2 and V is TRBV20-1; D is unclear. Trimming left V 3 bases short and J 3 bases short, with 11 bases between. Germline-derived CDR1 and CDR2 are DFQATT and SNEGSKA (reference sequence). This CDR3 spans 14 amino acids. This CDR3 is CSASGQQDTGELFF. CDR3 nucleotides: TGCAGTGCTAGTGGCCAGCAGGACACCGGGGAGCTGTTTTTT.

This clonotype was counted at least ten times. The chain couples TRBV2 to TRBJ2-2; D is unclear. CDR1 is SNHLY, CDR2 FYNNEI, per germline. This CDR3 has 13 amino acids. Trimming shortened V by 7 bases and J by 4 bases, and 10 bases separated the two germline ends. The CDR3 coding sequence is TGTGCCAGCAACGTTCTACGCACCGGGGAGCTGTTTTTT. It translates to CASNVLRTGELFF.

This clonotype came up many times. CDR3 nucleotide sequence: TGTGCCAGCAGTGAGGGCCAGGCCTATGGCTACACCTTC. It yields the protein CASSEGQAYGYTF. The V call is TRBV6-1, the J call TRBJ1-2; D is ambiguous. The V and J ends lost 3 bases and 4 bases respectively, with 9 bases between them. The CDR3 is 13 amino acids. Per germline, CDR1 MNHNS and CDR2 SASEGT.

This clonotype was seen ten or more times. This chain links TRBV29-1 with TRBJ2-1, with D maybe TRBD2 (6 bases). The CDR3 covers 12 residues. Between the trimmed V and J ends, which lost 3 bases and 6 bases, there was a span of 9 bases. The germline V gene has CDR1 SQVTM and CDR2 ANQGSEA. The CDR3 nucleotides are TGCAGCGTTGAGGCGGGGTTCAATGAGCAGTTCTTC. As protein: CSVEAGFNEQFF.

This clonotype was counted at least ten times. This chain uses TRBV28 with TRBJ2-5; 11 bases map to TRBD2. Trimming removed 5 bases from V and 4 bases from J; junction bases left unmatched: 9. The CDR3 is 16 residues long. Per the germline V gene, CDR1 is MDHEN and CDR2 is SYDVKM. The CDR3 loop reads CASSPATSGRGETQYF. The CDR3 nucleotides read TGTGCCAGCAGTCCAGCCACTAGCGGGAGAGGAGAGACCCAGTACTTC.

This clonotype was counted many times. This chain links TRBV5-1 with TRBJ2-1; the match to TRBD1 covers 9 bases. Germline V CDR1 and CDR2: SGHRS, YFSETQ. The CDR3 spans 17 residues. The junction had 15 bases not matched to a gene; V was cut back by 4 bases and J by 7 bases. The CDR3 bases are TGCGCCAGCAGCATGGGTACCGGGACAGGGCTGGGGAATGAGCAGTTCTTC. Translation gives CASSMGTGTGLGNEQFF.

This clonotype was counted only a few times. The gene calls are TRBV7-3 and TRBJ2-1; 8 bases are shared with TRBD2. Germline CDR1 is SGHTA and CDR2 is FQGTGA. The CDR3 contains 16 residues. With 4 bases clipped from V and 5 bases from J, the junction kept 10 bases outside the gene matches. The DNA of the CDR3 is TGTGCCAGCAGCTCCCGTCGGACTAGCCTCGACAATGAGCAGTTCTTC. This gives the protein CASSSRRTSLDNEQFF.

There are a few counts of this clonotype. The genes are TRBV27 and TRBJ2-7; D is uncertain. CDR1 and CDR2 from the germline V gene are MNHEY and SMNVEV (reference sequence). Trimming removed 4 bases at V and 0 bases at J, with 7 bases between. This CDR3 has 13 residues. CDR3 in amino acids: CASSYPDSYEQYF. DNA of the CDR3: TGTGCCAGCAGTTACCCGGACTCCTACGAGCAGTACTTC.

This clonotype was seen ten or more times. The chain links TRBV7-3 to TRBJ2-7, with D perhaps TRBD2 (7 bases). Germline V gene data show CDR1 as SGHTA and CDR2 as FQGTGA. This CDR3 region has 16 residues. The V gene lost 5 bases and the J gene lost 4 bases, with 21 bases spanning the gap. The CDR3 sequence: CASSPGPGLGQYEQYF. DNA for the CDR3: TGTGCCAGCAGCCCCGGTCCAGGACTAGGACAGTACGAGCAGTACTTC.

This chain uses TRBV12-3 or TRBV12-4 with TRBJ1-5, with unresolved D. Trimming removed 5 bases from V and 3 bases from J, with 11 bases in between. CDR3 size: 14 residues. In DNA form, the CDR3 reads TGTGCCAGCAGTCCGCTTGGGGACAATCAGCCCCAGCATTTT. Amino acids: CASSPLGDNQPQHF.